This is a list of T cell receptor beta chains from one sample in a study of monozygotic twins with inflammatory bowel disease. TCRdb reprocessed the 5' RACE reads and stores each CDR3 protein as one record, lacking DNA. The record lists approximately 400,000 distinct CDR3 sequences, of which the ten most abundant hold less than 2.5%. Specimen: blood. The receptor source for this set is a human donor with ulcerative colitis or Crohn's disease, or a healthy co-twin of an affected twin (not recorded which). Each CDR3 is given with its conserved first and last residue. Fields, in order: V gene, J gene, CDR3 protein.

TRBV5-1	TRBJ2-1	CASSLAVTGNNEQFF
TRBV7-2	TRBJ2-7	CASSLKGAYEQYF
TRBV9	TRBJ2-3	CASSVPDTRTDTQYF
TRBV5-4	TRBJ2-3	CASNPGGRASTDTQYF
TRBV15	TRBJ2-5	CATSILQTGPQETQYF
TRBV30	TRBJ2-1	CAWSVRMRGGVF
TRBV20-1	TRBJ2-1	CSARETSGGPHSHNEQFF
TRBV12-3/TRBV12-4	TRBJ1-6	CASSSGPPSSYNSPLHF
TRBV6-2/TRBV6-3	TRBJ2-6	CASESGANVLTF
TRBV7-9	TRBJ1-1	CASSLIGGQGFYEAFF
TRBV28	TRBJ1-1	CASNSPRPNTEAFF
TRBV6-6	TRBJ1-4	CASNGRVHEKLFF
TRBV6-1	TRBJ1-1	CASSEPTANTEAFF
TRBV15	TRBJ2-1	CATSREGGRANEQFF
TRBV30	TRBJ1-1	CAWSARPMNTEAFF
TRBV5-1	TRBJ2-3	CASSPGQGAADTQYF
TRBV27	TRBJ2-5	CASSLSRNPGQKGETQYF
TRBV4-3	TRBJ2-1	CASSQVAGGFYNEQFF
TRBV7-2	TRBJ1-4	CASSLEPGRGNEKLFF
TRBV18	TRBJ2-3	CASSPVSGGDTQYF
TRBV15	TRBJ1-1	CATSRDLIEAFF
TRBV5-4	TRBJ2-3	CASSLDSSSTDTQYF
TRBV19	TRBJ1-3	CASVRRQGSGNTIYF
TRBV11-2	TRBJ1-2	CASSVRDRGPGTRGYGYTF
TRBV20-1	TRBJ2-1	CSGPGYNEQFF
TRBV5-6	TRBJ2-6	CASSFDSSGANVLTF
TRBV7-9	TRBJ2-7	CASSYDLEAVYEQYF
TRBV18	TRBJ1-5	CASSRQRLEPQHF
TRBV7-6	TRBJ1-4	CASSLLATYPEKLFF
TRBV10-3	TRBJ2-6	CAISVVHGASAGANVLTF